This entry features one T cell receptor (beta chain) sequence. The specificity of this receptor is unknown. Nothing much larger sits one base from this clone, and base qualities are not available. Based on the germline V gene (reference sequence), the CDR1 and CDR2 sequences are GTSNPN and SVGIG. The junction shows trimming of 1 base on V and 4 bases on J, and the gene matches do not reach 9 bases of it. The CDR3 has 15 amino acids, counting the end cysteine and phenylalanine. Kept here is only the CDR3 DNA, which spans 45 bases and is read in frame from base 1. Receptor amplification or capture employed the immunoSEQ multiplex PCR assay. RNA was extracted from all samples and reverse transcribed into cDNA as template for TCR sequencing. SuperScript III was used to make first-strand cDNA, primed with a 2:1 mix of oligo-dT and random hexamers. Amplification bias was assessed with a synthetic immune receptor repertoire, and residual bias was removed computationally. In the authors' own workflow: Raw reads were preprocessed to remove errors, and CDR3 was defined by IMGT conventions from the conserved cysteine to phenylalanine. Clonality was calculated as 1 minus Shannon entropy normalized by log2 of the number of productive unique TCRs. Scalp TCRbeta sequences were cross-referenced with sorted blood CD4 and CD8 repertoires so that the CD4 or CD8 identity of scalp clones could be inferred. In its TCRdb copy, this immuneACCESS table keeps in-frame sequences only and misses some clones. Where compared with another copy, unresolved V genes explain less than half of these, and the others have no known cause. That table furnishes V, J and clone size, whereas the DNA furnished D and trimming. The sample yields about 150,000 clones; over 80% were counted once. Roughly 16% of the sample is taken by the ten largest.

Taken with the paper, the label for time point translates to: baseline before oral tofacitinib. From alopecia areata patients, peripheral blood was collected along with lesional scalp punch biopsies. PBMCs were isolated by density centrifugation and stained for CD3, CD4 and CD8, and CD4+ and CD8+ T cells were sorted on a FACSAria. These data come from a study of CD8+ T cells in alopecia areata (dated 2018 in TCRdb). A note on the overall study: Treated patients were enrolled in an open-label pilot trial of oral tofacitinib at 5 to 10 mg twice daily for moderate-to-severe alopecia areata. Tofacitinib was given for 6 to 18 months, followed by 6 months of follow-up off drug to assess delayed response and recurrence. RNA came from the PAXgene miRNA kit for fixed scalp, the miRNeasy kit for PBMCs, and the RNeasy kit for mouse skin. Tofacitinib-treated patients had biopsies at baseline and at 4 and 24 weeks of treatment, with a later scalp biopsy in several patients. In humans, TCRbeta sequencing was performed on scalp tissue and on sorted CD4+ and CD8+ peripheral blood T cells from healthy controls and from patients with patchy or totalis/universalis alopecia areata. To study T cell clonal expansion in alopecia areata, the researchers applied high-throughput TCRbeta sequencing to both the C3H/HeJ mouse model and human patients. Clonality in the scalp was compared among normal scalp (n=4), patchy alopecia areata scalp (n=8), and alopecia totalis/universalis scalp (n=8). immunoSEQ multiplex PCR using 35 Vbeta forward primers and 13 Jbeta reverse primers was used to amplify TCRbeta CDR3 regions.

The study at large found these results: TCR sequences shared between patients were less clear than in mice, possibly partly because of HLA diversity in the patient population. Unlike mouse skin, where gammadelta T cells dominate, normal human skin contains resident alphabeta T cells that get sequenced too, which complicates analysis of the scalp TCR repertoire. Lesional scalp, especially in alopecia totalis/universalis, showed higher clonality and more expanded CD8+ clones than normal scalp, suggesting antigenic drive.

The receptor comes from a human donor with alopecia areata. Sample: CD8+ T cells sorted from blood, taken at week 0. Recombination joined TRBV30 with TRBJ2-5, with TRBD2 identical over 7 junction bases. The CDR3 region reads CAWSEWGGILETQYF. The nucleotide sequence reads TGTGCCTGGAGTGAGTGGGGGGGAATTCTAGAGACCCAGTACTTC.